This is a list of T cell receptor beta chains from one sample in a study of blood T cells in healthy people across ages. TCRdb reprocessed the 5' RACE reads with MiXCR, giving one entry per CDR3 protein. Among around 690,000 distinct CDR3 sequences listed, about 53% were seen once. The sequencing sample was made of blood. The receptors derive from a man aged 55 to 70 in good health. The CDR3 runs from the conserved cysteine through the conserved F or W. A D gene is named only where the DNA matches it firmly. Size values are once, few and many counts, or a class for expanded clones, and some rows have none.

V: TRBV28
J: TRBJ2-6
size: few
length: 14
D: -
CDR3: CASTSGSGANVLTF
DNA: TGTGCCAGCACCTCGGGCTCTGGGGCCAACGTCCTGACTTTC

V: TRBV5-4
J: TRBJ2-5
size: -
length: 15
D: TRBD1
CDR3: CASSYGQGGIETQYF
DNA: TGTGCCAGCAGCTACGGACAGGGGGGGATAGAGACCCAGTACTTC

V: TRBV5-5
J: TRBJ1-1
size: -
length: 14
D: -
CDR3: CASSWGPTNTEAFF
DNA: TGTGCCAGCAGCTGGGGACCTACCAACACTGAAGCTTTCTTT

V: TRBV12-5
J: TRBJ1-2
size: once
length: 13
D: -
CDR3: CASGLSTVDGYTF
DNA: TGTGCTAGTGGTTTGAGTACAGTCGATGGCTACACCTTC

V: TRBV29-1
J: TRBJ1-2
size: few
length: 14
D: -
CDR3: CSVVAPDRNYGYTF
DNA: TGCAGCGTTGTGGCCCCGGACAGAAACTATGGCTACACCTTC

V: TRBV28
J: TRBJ1-1
size: -
length: 14
D: TRBD1
CDR3: CASTPGQGNTEAFF
DNA: TGTGCCAGCACCCCTGGACAGGGAAACACTGAAGCTTTCTTT

V: TRBV6-2/TRBV6-3
J: TRBJ2-7
size: -
length: 15
D: -
CDR3: CASSLPGRYTYEQYF
DNA: TGTGCCAGCAGTCTTCCCGGACGGTACACCTACGAGCAGTACTTC

V: TRBV29-1
J: TRBJ2-3
size: -
length: 16
D: TRBD2
CDR3: CSVEDRGGGVVDTQYF
DNA: TGCAGCGTTGAAGATAGGGGCGGGGGGGTGGTAGATACGCAGTATTTT

V: TRBV11-2
J: TRBJ2-7
size: -
length: 15
D: TRBD1
CDR3: CASSSAWTGLYEQYF
DNA: TGTGCCAGCAGCTCAGCCTGGACAGGGCTCTACGAGCAGTACTTC

V: TRBV5-1
J: TRBJ1-4
size: few
length: 14
D: -
CDR3: CASSTGQGHEKLFF
DNA: TGCGCCAGCAGCACGGGGCAGGGCCATGAAAAACTGTTTTTT

V: TRBV4-1
J: TRBJ2-1
size: many
length: 19
D: TRBD2
CDR3: CASSQGGLALWGRNNEQFF
DNA: TGCGCCAGCAGCCAAGGGGGACTAGCGCTCTGGGGGCGCAACAATGAGCAGTTCTTC

V: TRBV12-3/TRBV12-4
J: TRBJ2-4
size: -
length: 17
D: -
CDR3: CASKSLGVKGAKNIQYF
DNA: TGTGCCAGCAAGAGTTTAGGCGTAAAAGGAGCCAAAAACATTCAGTACTTC

V: TRBV2
J: TRBJ2-6
size: few
length: 15
D: -
CDR3: CASGNPSSGANVLTF
DNA: TGTGCCAGCGGGAACCCCTCCTCTGGGGCCAACGTCCTGACTTTC

V: TRBV6-6
J: TRBJ1-6
size: few
length: 14
D: -
CDR3: CASSSGVLRSPFHF
DNA: TGTGCCAGCAGTTCGGGAGTCCTGCGGTCACCCTTCCACTTT

V: TRBV6-5
J: TRBJ2-7
size: few
length: 15
D: -
CDR3: CASSYHPPGIYEQYF
DNA: TGTGCCAGCAGTTACCACCCACCTGGGATCTACGAGCAGTACTTC

V: TRBV25-1
J: TRBJ1-1
size: -
length: 14
D: -
CDR3: CASRDFFGRTEAFF
DNA: TGTGCCAGCAGAGATTTTTTTGGGCGCACTGAAGCTTTCTTT

V: TRBV7-9
J: TRBJ2-7
size: -
length: 12
D: -
CDR3: CASRGDSYERYF
DNA: TGTGCCAGCCGCGGGGACTCCTACGAGCGGTACTTC

V: TRBV20-1
J: TRBJ2-1
size: -
length: 16
D: TRBD2
CDR3: CSDRDRLAVGLGEQFF
DNA: TGCAGTGATAGAGATAGGCTAGCGGTGGGATTGGGTGAGCAGTTCTTC

V: TRBV29-1
J: TRBJ2-3
size: -
length: 14
D: -
CDR3: CSVAGALLRGTQYF
DNA: TGCAGCGTTGCAGGGGCGTTGCTGAGAGGGACGCAGTATTTT

V: TRBV24-1
J: TRBJ2-1
size: few
length: 13
D: -
CDR3: CATSVDGRNEQFF
DNA: TGTGCCACCAGTGTTGACGGGCGGAATGAGCAGTTCTTC

V: TRBV20-1
J: TRBJ1-2
size: few
length: 14
D: TRBD1
CDR3: CSAREGTGGLGYTF
DNA: TGCAGTGCTAGAGAGGGGACAGGGGGCTTGGGCTACACCTTC

V: TRBV20-1
J: TRBJ1-5
size: -
length: 15
D: TRBD1
CDR3: CSARLPGQSRQPQHF
DNA: TGCAGTGCGCGACTACCGGGACAGTCAAGACAGCCCCAGCATTTT

V: TRBV5-1
J: TRBJ2-3
size: -
length: 11
D: -
CDR3: CASSFRNLAYF
DNA: TGCGCCAGCAGCTTCAGGAATTTGGCGTATTTT

V: TRBV6-5
J: TRBJ2-7
size: many
length: 15
D: -
CDR3: CASSSDPGHIYEQYF
DNA: TGTGCCAGCAGTAGCGATCCGGGACACATTTACGAGCAGTACTTC